This T cell receptor beta chain comes out of a study of identical twins. MiXCR was run by TCRdb on the 5' RACE reads, yielding one entry per CDR3 protein. The sample lists 1.5 million to 2 million distinct CDR3 sequences, 25% to 35% seen once, with over 0.25% in the top ten. CDR1 is SNHLY and CDR2 is FYNNEI in the germline V gene. This CDR3 contains 15 residues. V was pared by 11 bases and J by 0 bases, with 19 bases between. The TCR originated in a newborn girl in good health. The chain employs TRBV2 and TRBJ1-1; D is perhaps TRBD1 (6 bases). Sequenced input: cord blood. The CDR3: CAGRRTEAMNTEAFF. The CDR3 coding sequence is TGTGCCGGCCGTCGGACAGAAGCCATGAACACTGAAGCTTTCTTT.